This TCR beta chain was sequenced during a study of blood T cells in healthy people across ages. The CDR3 totals 12 residues. Germline values: CDR1 MNHEY, CDR2 SVGEGT. Note on this clonotype: This may be a read error, as it is one base from a much larger clone.

Then a second PCR, running about 7 to 11 cycles, was carried out with a sample-barcoded 5' primer and a J-beta primer mix. TCRdb used MiXCR to reprocess the 5' RACE reads, holding one entry per CDR3 protein. The sample comprises fewer than 1 million distinct CDR3 sequences, 40% to 50% of which are singletons, and roughly 19% rests with the top ten. Sequenced input: blood. The chain joins TRBV6-2 or TRBV6-3 to TRBJ2-7; the D call may be TRBD1 or TRBD2 (5 bases each). The J call may be faulty, since TRBJ2-5 better matches the DNA end. The receptor comes from a man between 60 and 70 years old in good health. Here the CDR3 DNA reads TGTGCCAGCAGAGACCCCGGGGCGACCCAGTACTTC. Protein product: CASRDPGATQYF.